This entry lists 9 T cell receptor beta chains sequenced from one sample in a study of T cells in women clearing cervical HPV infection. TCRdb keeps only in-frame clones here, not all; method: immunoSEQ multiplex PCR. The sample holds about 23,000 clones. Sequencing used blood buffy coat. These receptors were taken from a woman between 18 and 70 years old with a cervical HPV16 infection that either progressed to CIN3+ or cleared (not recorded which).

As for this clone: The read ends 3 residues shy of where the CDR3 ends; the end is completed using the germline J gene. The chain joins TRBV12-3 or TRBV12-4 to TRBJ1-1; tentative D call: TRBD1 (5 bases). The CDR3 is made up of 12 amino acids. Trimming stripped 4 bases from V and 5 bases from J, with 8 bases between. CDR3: CASSWPGTEAFF. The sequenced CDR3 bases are TGTGCCAGCAGTTGGCCAGGGACTGAA.

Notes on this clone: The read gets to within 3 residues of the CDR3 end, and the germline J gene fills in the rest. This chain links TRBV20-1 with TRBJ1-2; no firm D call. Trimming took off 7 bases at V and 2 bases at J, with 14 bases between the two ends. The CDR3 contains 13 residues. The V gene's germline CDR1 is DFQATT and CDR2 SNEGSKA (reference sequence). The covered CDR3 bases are TGCAGTGTCCCGGGAGCGGGGAACTATGGC. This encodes CSVPGAGNYG. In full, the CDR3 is CSVPGAGNYGYTF.

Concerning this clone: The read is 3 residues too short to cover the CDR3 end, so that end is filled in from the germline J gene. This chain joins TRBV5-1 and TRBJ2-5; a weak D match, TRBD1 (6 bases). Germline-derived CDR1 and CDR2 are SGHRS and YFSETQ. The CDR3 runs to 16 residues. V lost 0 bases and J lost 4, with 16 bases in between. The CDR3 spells CASSLEIQGRGETQYF. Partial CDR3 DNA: TGCGCCAGCAGCTTGGAGATACAGGGAAGAGGAGAGACC.

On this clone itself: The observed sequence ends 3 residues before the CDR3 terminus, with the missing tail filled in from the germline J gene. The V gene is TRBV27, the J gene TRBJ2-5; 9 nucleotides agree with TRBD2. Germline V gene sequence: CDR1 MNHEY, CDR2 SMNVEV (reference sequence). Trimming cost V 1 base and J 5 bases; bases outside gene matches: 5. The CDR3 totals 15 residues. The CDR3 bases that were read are TGTGCCAGCAGTTTATGGGGGACTAGCCAGGAGACC. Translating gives CASSLWGTSQET. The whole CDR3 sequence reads CASSLWGTSQETQYF.

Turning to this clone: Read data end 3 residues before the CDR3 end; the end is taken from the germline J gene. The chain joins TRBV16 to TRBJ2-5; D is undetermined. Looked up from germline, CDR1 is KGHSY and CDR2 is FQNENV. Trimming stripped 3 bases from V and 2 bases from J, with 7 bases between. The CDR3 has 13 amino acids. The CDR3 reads CASSQGRQETQYF. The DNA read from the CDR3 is TGTGCCAGCAGCCAGGGCAGGCAAGAGACC.

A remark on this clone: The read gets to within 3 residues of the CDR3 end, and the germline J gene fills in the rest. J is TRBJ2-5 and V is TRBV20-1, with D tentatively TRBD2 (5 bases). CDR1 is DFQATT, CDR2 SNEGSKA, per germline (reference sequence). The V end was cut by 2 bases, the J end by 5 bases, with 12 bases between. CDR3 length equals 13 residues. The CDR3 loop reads CSARRRRGETQYF. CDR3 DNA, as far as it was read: TGCAGTGCTAGACGCCGGAGAGGGGAGACC.

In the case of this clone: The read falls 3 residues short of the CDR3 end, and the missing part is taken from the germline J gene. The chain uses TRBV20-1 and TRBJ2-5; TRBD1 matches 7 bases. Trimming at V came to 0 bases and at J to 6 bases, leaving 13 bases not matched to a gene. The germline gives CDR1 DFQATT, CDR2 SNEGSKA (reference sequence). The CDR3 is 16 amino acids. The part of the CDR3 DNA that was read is TGCAGTGCTAGAGACAGCGTCAGGGGGAGCAATCAGACC. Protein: CSARDSVRGSNQT. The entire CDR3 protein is CSARDSVRGSNQTQYF.

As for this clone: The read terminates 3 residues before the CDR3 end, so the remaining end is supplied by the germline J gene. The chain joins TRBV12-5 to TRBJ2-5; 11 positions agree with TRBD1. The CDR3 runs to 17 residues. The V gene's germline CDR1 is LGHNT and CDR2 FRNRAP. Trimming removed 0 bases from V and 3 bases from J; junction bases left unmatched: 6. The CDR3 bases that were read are TGTGCTAGTGGTTTGGTACACGGGGACAGGGGGAAAGAGACC. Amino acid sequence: CASGLVHGDRGKET. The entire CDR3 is CASGLVHGDRGKETQYF. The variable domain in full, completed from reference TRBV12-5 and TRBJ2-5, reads DARVTQTPRHKVTEMGQEVTMRCQPILGHNTVFWYRQTMMQGLELLAYFRNRAPLDDSGMPKDRFSAEMPDATLATLKIQPSEPRDSAVYFCASGLVHGDRGKETQYFGPGTRLLVL.

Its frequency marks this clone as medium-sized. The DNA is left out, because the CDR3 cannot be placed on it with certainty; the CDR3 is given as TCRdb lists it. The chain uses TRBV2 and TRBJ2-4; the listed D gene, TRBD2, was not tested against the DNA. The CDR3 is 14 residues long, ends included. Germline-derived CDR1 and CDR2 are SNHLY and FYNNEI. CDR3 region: CASSLSLREGAQYF.